This T cell receptor beta chain originates from a study of T-cell reconstitution after alpha-beta-depleted transplantation in children. Overall study results and limits: After transplant, at about two months, alpha-beta T cells were reportedly derived from several hundred expanded graft clones. At the one-year point after transplant, T-cell counts and TCRbeta diversity were found to come mostly from T cells that had been newly produced. The study traced high day-60 TCRbeta diversity in some patients to surviving recipient T cells and thymic progenitors.

Library preparation (for TCRbeta) was performed with unique molecular identifiers. Via MiXCR, TCRdb re-called the PCR reads, giving one row per CDR3 protein. Of about 90,000 distinct CDR3 sequences listed, around 15% are singletons. This clonotype occurred many times. The antigen is not known. Trimming took off 1 base at V and 5 bases at J, with 6 bases between the two ends. This CDR3 is 12 amino acids long. Germline CDR1 reads SEHNR; CDR2 reads FQNEAQ (reference sequence). The sample here was PBMCs, mostly from graft donor cells, taken 180 days after TCRalphabeta/CD19-depleted stem cell transplant. This receptor was identified in a male patient aged 2-9 years who had a stem cell transplant for acute lymphoblastic leukemia, so the T cells may come from the graft donor. The chain has TRBV7-9 and TRBJ2-7; D may be TRBD1 (5 bases). The CDR3 DNA sequence: TGTGCCAGCAGCTTAGGCAGGGACGAGCAGTACTTC. Encoded protein: CASSLGRDEQYF.